This entry describes one T cell receptor beta chain. Its antigen is undetermined. The germline V gene has CDR1 MNHEY and CDR2 SMNVEV (reference sequence). This CDR3 is 16 amino acids long. V gave up 6 bases and J gave up 0 bases; unmatched junction bases: 7. This record comes from a study of beta chain features in type 1 diabetes. Investigators reverse transcribed all isolated RNA, so they sequenced expressed TCRB transcripts. Naive, central memory and regulatory T cell samples yielded about 4 million reads on average. TCRdb's table, derived via immunoSEQ multiplex PCR, lists solely in-frame clones and lacks some. The sample consists of about 270,000 clones, roughly 13% of them appearing once. Overall study findings and caveats: HLA effects on TCRB rearrangement stayed unresolved here. Type 1 diabetes patients had fewer VDJ junction insertions and more deletions. Shorter templates may be favored by PCR, equally so in patients and controls.

V and J are TRBV27 and TRBJ1-5; 8 nucleotides agree with TRBD1. Sequencing was done on a sample of naive CD4+ T cells from blood. This clonotype was obtained from a woman in her 40s in good health. The CDR3 region has the DNA TGTGCCAGCAGAAGAATACAGGGGGTTAGCAATCAGCCCCAGCATTTT. This sequence encodes CASRRIQGVSNQPQHF.